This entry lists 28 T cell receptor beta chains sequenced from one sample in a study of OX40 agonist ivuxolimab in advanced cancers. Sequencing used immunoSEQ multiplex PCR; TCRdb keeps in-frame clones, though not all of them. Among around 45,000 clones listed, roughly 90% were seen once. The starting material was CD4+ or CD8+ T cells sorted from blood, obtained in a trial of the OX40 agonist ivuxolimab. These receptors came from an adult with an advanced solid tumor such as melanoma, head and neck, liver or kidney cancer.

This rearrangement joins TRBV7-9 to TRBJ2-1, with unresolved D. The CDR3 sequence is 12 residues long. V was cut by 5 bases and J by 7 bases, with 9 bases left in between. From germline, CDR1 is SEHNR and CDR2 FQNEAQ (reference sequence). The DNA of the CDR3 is TGTGCCAGCAGCGGGATGGGAAATGAGCAGTTCTTC. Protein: CASSGMGNEQFF.

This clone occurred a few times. CDR3 sequence reads: CASSQDSGTSYNEQFF. CDR3 in DNA: TGTGCCAGCAGCCAAGACTCTGGGACTAGCTACAATGAGCAGTTCTTC. This chain connects TRBV4-2 to TRBJ2-1, with 8 bases fitting TRBD2. The CDR3 spans 16 residues. V was clipped by 0 bases and J by 3 bases; unmatched bases: 4. Germline CDR1 and CDR2: LGHNA and YNFKEQ.

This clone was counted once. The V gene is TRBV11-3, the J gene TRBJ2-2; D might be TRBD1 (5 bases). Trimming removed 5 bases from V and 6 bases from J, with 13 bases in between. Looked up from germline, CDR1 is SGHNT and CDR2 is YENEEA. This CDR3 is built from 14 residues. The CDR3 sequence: CASSPLGEPGELFF. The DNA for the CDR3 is TGTGCCAGCAGCCCCCTAGGGGAACCCGGGGAGCTGTTTTTT.

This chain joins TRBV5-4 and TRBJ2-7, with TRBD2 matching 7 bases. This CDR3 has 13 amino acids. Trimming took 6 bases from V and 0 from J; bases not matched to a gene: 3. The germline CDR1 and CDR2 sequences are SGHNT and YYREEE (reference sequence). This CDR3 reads CASKRGFSYEQYF. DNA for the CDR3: TGTGCCAGCAAGCGGGGATTCTCCTACGAGCAGTACTTC.

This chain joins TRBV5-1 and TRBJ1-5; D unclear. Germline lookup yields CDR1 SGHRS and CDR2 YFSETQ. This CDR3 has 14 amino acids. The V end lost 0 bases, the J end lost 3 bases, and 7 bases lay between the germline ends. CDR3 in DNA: TGCGCCAGCAGCTTGGACGGGAACAATCAGCCCCAGCATTTT. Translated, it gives CASSLDGNNQPQHF.

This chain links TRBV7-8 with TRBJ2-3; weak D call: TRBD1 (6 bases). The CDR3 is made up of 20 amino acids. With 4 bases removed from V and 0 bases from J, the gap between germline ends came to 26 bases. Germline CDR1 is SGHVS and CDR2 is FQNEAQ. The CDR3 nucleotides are TGTGCCAGCAGCTCCCCGGGCCATCTACAGGGCACTGATAGCACAGATACGCAGTATTTT. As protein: CASSSPGHLQGTDSTDTQYF.

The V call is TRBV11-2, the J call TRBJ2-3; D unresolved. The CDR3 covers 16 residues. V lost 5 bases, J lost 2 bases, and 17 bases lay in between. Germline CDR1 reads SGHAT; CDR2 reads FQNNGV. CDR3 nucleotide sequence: TGTGCCAGCAGCCGGAGCAACCCAACTCTCACAGATACGCAGTATTTT. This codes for CASSRSNPTLTDTQYF.

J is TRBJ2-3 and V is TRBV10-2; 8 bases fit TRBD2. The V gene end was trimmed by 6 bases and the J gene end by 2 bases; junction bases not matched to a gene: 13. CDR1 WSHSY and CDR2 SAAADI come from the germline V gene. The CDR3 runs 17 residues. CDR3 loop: CASRAGLAENTTDTQYF. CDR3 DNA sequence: TGCGCCAGCAGGGCTGGACTAGCCGAAAACACCACAGATACGCAGTATTTT.

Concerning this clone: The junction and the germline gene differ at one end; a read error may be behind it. This chain's CDR3 is CASSLGTLATF. CDR3 DNA: TGTGCCAGCAGCTTGGGGACTCTCGCTACCTTC. This chain uses TRBV5-4 with TRBJ2-7, with D tentatively TRBD2 (5 bases). The germline V gene has CDR1 SGHNT and CDR2 YYREEE (reference sequence). The CDR3 runs to 11 residues.

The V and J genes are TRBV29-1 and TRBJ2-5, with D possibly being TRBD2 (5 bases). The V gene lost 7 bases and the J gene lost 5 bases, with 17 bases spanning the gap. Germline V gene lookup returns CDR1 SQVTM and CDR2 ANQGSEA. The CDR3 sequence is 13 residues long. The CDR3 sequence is CSAYLRGWETQYF. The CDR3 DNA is TGCAGCGCCTACCTTCGAGGGTGGGAGACCCAGTACTTC.

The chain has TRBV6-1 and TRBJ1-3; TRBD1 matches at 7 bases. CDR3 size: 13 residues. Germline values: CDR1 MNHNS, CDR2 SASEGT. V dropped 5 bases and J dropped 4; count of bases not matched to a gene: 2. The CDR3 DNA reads TGTGCCAGCAGTTTGACAGGGGGAAACACCATATATTTT. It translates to CASSLTGGNTIYF.

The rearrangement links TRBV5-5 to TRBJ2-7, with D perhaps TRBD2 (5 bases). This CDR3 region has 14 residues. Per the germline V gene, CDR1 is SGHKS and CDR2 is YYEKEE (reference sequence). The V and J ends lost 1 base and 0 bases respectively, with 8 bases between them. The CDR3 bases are TGTGCCAGCAGCTTGTTTGCGGGCTCCTACGAGCAGTACTTC. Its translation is CASSLFAGSYEQYF.

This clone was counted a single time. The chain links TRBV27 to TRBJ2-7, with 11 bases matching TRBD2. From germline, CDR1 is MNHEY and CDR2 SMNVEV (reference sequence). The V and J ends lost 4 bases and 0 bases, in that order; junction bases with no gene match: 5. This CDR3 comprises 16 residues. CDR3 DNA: TGTGCCAGCAGTTCGTTGACTAGCGGGATCTCCTACGAGCAGTACTTC. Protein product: CASSSLTSGISYEQYF.

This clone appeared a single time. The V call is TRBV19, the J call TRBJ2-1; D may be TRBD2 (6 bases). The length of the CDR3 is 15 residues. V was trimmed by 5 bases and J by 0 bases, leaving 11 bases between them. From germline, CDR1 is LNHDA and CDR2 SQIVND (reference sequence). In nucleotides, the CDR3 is TGTGCCAGTAGTTTGACCGGGAGCTCCTACAATGAGCAGTTCTTC. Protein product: CASSLTGSSYNEQFF.

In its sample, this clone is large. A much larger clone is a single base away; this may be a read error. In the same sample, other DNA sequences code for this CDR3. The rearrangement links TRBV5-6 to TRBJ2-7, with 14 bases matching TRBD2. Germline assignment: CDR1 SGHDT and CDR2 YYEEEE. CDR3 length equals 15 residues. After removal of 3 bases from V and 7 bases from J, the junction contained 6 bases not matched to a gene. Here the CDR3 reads CASSWGLAGAGEQYF. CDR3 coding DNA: TGTGCCAGCAGCTGGGGACTAGCGGGGGCGGGGGAGCAGTACTTC.

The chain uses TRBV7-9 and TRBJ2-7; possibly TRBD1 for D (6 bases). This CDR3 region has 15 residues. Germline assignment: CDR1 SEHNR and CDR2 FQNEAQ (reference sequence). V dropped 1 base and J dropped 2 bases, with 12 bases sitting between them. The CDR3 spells CASSLGTGHPYEQYF. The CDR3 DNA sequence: TGTGCCAGCAGCTTAGGGACGGGACACCCCTACGAGCAGTACTTC.

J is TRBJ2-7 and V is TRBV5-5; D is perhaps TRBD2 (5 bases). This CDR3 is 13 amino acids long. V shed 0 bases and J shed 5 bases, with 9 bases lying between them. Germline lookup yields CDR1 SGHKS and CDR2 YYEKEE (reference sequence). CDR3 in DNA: TGTGCCAGCAGCTTGGGAGGGTCCGACGAGCAGTACTTC. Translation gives CASSLGGSDEQYF.

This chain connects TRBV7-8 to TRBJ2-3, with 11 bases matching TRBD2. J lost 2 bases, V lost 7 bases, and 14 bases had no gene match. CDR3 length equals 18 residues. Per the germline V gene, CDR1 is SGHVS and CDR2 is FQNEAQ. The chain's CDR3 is CASTISPGLAAVTDTQYF. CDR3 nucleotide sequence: TGTGCCAGCACCATATCCCCGGGACTAGCGGCAGTCACAGATACGCAGTATTTT.

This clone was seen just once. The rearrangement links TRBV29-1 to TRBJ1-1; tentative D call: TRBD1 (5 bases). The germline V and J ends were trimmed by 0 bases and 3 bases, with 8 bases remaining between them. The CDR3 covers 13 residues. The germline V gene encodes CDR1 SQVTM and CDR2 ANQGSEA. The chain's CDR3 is CSVEDSRDTEAFF. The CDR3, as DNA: TGCAGCGTTGAAGACAGCAGGGACACTGAAGCTTTCTTT.

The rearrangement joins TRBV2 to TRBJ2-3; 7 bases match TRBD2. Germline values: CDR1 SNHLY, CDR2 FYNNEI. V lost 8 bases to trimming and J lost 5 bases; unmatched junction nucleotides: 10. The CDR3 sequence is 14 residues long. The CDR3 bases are TGTGCCAGCTCTCACGGGACTACTCTAGATACGCAGTATTTT. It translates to CASSHGTTLDTQYF. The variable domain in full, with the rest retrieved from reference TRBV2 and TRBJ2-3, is EPEVTQTPSHQVTQMGQEVILRCVPISNHLYFYWYRQILGQKVEFLVSFYNNEISEKSEIFDDQFSVERPDGSNFTLKIRSTKLEDSAMYFCASSHGTTLDTQYFGPGTRLTVL.

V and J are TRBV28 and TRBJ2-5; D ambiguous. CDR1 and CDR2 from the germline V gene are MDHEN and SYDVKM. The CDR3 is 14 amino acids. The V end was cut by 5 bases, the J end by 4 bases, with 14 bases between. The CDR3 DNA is TGTGCCAGCAGTCAGTCCTCATCGGGAGAGACCCAGTACTTC. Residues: CASSQSSSGETQYF.

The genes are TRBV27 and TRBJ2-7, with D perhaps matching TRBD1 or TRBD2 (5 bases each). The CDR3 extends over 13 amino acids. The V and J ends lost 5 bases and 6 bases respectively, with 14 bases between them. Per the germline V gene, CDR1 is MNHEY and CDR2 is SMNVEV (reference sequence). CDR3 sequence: CASSGGIPGEQYF. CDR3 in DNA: TGTGCCAGCAGTGGGGGAATCCCCGGCGAGCAGTACTTC.

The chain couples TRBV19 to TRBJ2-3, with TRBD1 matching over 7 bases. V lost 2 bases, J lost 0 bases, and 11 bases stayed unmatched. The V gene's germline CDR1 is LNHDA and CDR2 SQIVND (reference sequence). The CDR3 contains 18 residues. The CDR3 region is CASSINPLRQGSTDTQYF. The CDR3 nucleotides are TGTGCCAGTAGTATAAACCCCCTGAGACAGGGTAGCACAGATACGCAGTATTTT.

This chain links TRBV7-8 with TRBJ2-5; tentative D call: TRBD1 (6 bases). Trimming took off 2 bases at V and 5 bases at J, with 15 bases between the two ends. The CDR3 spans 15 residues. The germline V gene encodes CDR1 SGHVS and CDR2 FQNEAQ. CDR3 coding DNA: TGTGCCAGCAGCTTATTCGGGCAGGGGATGGAGACCCAGTACTTC. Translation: CASSLFGQGMETQYF.

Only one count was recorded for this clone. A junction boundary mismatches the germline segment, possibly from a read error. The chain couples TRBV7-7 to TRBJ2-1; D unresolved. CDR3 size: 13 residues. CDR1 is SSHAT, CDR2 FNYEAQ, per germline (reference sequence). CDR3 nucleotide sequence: TGTGCTAGCAGCATTTCGTACCGGTATGAGCAGTTCTTC. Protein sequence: CASSISYRYEQFF.

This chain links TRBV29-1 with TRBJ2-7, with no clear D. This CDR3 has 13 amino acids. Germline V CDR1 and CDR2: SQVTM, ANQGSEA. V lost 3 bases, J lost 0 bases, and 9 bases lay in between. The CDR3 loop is CSVDLTDSYEQYF. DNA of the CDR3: TGCAGCGTTGATCTGACGGACTCCTACGAGCAGTACTTC.

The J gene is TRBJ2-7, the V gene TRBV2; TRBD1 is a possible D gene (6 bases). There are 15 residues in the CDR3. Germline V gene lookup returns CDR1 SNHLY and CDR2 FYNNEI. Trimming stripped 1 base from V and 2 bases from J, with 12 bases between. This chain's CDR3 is CASSEERRTAYEQYF. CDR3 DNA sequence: TGTGCCAGCAGTGAAGAACGGCGGACAGCCTACGAGCAGTACTTC.

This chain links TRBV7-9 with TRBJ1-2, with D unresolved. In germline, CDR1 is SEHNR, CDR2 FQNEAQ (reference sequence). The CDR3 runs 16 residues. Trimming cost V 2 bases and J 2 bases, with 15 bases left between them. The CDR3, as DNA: TGTGCCAGCAGCTTAACCTCCTCGGAAACAAACTATGGCTACACCTTC. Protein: CASSLTSSETNYGYTF.